This T cell receptor (beta chain) is drawn from a study of blood T cell repertoires in COVID-19. J lost 2 bases, V lost 10 bases, and 11 bases had no gene match. The CDR3 length is 16 residues. Per the germline V gene, CDR1 is SNHLY and CDR2 is FYNNEI. Authors' processing steps: Amplifying reference gene primers gave estimates of nucleated cell counts. TCRdb's copy holds only in-frame clones and misses some; the assay was immunoSEQ multiplex PCR. That table supplies the V and J calls and clone size; D and trimming were determined from the DNA. The data contain about 360,000 clones, around 87% of them singletons.

The sequenced sample was peripheral blood. The TCR originated in a human donor in a cohort sampled during active COVID-19. This chain connects TRBV2 to TRBJ2-5; 12 bases agree with TRBD2. The CDR3 reads CAIQGLAGGLQETQYF. CDR3 nucleotides: TGTGCCATCCAGGGTCTAGCGGGGGGGCTTCAAGAGACCCAGTACTTC.